This T cell receptor (beta chain) originates from a study of technical replicates of blood from several donors. Per germline, CDR1 MDHEN and CDR2 SYDVKM. The germline V and J ends were trimmed by 5 bases and 5 bases, with 18 bases remaining between them. CDR3 length: 15 residues. The protocol was immunoSEQ multiplex PCR, while the TCRdb copy is restricted to in-frame clones and leaves out a portion. Among about 84,000 clones listed, about 97% were seen once. This clonotype was sampled from a human donor in good health. The sample consisted of T cells isolated from PBMCs. This chain links TRBV28 with TRBJ1-1; TRBD1 is a possible D gene (5 bases). CDR3 protein: CASSPIDSFPTEAFF. For the CDR3, the DNA is TGTGCCAGCAGTCCCATTGACAGTTTTCCGACTGAAGCTTTCTTT. Full variable domain (missing parts from reference TRBV28 and TRBJ1-1): DVKVTQSSRYLVKRTGEKVFLECVQDMDHENMFWYRQDPGLGLRLIYFSYDVKMKEKGDIPEGYSVSREKKERFSLILESASTNQTSMYLCASSPIDSFPTEAFFGQGTRLTVV.